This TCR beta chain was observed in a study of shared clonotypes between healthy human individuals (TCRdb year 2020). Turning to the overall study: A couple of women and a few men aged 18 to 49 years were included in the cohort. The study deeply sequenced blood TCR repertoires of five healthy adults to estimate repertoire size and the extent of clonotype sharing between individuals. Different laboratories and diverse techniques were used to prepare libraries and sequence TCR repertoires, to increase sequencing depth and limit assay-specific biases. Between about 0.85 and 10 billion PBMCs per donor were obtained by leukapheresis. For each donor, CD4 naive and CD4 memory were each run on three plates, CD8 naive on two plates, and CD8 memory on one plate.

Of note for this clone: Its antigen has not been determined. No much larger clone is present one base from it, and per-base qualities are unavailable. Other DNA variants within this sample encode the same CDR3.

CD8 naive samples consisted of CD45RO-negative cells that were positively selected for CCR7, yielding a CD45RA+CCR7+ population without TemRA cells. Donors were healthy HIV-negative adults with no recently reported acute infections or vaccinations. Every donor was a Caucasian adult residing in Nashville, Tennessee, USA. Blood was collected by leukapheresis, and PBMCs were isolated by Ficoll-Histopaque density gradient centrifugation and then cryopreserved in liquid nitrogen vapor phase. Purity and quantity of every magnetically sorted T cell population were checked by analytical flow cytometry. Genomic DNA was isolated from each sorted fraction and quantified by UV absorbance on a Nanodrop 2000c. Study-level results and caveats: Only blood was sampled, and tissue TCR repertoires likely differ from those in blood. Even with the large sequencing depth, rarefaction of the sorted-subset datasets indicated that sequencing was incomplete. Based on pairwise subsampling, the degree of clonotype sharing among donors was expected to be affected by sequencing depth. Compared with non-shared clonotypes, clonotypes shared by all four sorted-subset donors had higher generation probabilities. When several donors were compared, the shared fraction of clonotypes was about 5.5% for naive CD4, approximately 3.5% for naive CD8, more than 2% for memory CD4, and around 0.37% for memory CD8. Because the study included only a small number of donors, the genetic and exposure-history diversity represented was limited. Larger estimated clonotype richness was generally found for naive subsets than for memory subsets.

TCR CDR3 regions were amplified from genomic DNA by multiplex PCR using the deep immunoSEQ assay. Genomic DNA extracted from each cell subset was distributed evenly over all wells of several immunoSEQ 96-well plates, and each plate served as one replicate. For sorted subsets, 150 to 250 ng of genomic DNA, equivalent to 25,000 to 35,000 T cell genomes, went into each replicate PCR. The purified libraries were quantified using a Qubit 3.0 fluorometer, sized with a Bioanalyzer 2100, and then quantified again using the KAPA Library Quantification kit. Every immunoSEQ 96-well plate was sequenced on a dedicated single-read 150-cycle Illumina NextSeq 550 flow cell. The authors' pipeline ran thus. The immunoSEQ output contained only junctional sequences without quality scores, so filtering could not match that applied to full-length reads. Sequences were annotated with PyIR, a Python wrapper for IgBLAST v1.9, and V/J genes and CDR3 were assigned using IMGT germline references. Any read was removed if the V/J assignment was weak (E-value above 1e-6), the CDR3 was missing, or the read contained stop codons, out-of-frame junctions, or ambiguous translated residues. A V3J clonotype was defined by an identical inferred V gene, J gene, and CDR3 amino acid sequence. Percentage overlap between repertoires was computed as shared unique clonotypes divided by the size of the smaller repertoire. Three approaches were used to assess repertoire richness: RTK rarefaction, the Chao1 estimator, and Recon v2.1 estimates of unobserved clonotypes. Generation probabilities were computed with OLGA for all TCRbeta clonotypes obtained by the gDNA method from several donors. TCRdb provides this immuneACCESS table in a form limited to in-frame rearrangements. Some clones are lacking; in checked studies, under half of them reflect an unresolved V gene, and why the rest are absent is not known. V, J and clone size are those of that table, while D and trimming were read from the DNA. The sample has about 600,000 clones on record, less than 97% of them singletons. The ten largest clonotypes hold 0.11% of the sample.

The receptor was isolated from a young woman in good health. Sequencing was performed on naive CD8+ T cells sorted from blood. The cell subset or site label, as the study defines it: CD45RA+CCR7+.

The CDR3 protein: CASSQSSYNEQFF. The DNA sequence follows: TGCGCCAGCAGTCAAAGCTCCTACAATGAGCAGTTCTTC. The chain is made from TRBV4-1 and TRBJ2-1, with the D segment identity uncertain. V was cut back by 6 bases and J by 0 bases, leaving a gap of 6 bases between them. CDR1 MGHRA and CDR2 YSYEKL were looked up in the germline V gene. From cysteine to phenylalanine, the CDR3 is 13 amino acids long. The retained sequence is limited to the CDR3, 39 bases, with the frame set at the first base.